Listed here are 5 T cell receptor beta chains from one sample, sequenced in a study of monozygotic twins with inflammatory bowel disease. From the 5' RACE reads, TCRdb lists one entry per CDR3 protein and no DNA. There are about 160,000 distinct CDR3 sequences in the sample, with approximately 3% held by the top ten. The sample comprised blood. The receptors here all came from a human donor with ulcerative colitis or Crohn's disease, or a healthy co-twin of an affected twin (not recorded which).

V usage is TRBV27 and J usage is TRBJ2-5; TCRdb outputs TRBD1, but without DNA this stays unchecked. CDR1 is MNHEY and CDR2 is SMNVEV in the germline V gene (reference sequence). The CDR3 length is 13 residues. CDR3 protein: CASSPTKPGTQYF.

The gene calls are TRBV11-2 and TRBJ1-1; as DNA is missing, the TRBD1 call by TCRdb cannot be tested. CDR3 size: 14 residues. Germline CDR1 SGHAT, CDR2 FQNNGV. The CDR3 loop is CASSLDHLGVEAFF.

The chain uses TRBV5-1 and TRBJ2-1; TCRdb's D call of TRBD2 is untestable without DNA. Germline-derived CDR1 and CDR2 are SGHRS and YFSETQ. This CDR3 has 14 amino acids. This chain's CDR3 is CASTVPLADNEQFF.

This chain connects TRBV20-1 to TRBJ1-5; no DNA is available, so the TRBD1 call from TCRdb remains unchecked. Germline CDR1 and CDR2: DFQATT and SNEGSKA (reference sequence). This CDR3 is built from 17 residues. CDR3 in amino acids: CSARDRAGGYPNQPQHF.

J is TRBJ1-1 and V is TRBV5-1; TCRdb selects TRBD1, and the lack of DNA leaves this call unchecked. The CDR3 runs to 17 residues. From germline, CDR1 is SGHRS and CDR2 YFSETQ. The CDR3 here is CASSLPGTVQLNTEAFF.